This T cell receptor (beta chain) was identified in a study of cytomegalovirus exposure and HLA in healthy donors. Study at large: HLA-typed donors were the source of approximately 85 million unique TCRs, which an early data release held.

The V and J ends lost 3 bases and 9 bases respectively, with 15 bases between them. The CDR3 is made up of 14 amino acids. The V gene's germline CDR1 is LNHDA and CDR2 SQIVND (reference sequence). Amplification used 60 Vbeta primers and 13 Jbeta primers. Profiling relied on immunoSEQ multiplex PCR, and the TCRdb table lists in-frame clones only, not all of them. The sample includes 130,000 or so clones, under 70% seen only once; the top ten take around 6%. Notes on the study in general: Most likely, a cluster of highly shared sequence variants arose as a sequencing artifact. Overall, about 160 TCR beta chains were annotated as cytomegalovirus-associated. A prior analysis recorded that most TCR beta V segments were productive about 87% or about 30% of the time.

As concerns this clone: Its cognate antigen is unknown.

The TCR was taken from a woman aged 60-70 years in good health and CMV-seronegative. Sequenced material: PBMCs. This sequence joins TRBV19 and TRBJ2-1, with D possibly matching TRBD2 (6 bases). The CDR3 reads CASSIGGTDGEQFF. CDR3 sequence (DNA): TGTGCCAGTAGTATCGGCGGGACGGATGGTGAGCAGTTCTTC.